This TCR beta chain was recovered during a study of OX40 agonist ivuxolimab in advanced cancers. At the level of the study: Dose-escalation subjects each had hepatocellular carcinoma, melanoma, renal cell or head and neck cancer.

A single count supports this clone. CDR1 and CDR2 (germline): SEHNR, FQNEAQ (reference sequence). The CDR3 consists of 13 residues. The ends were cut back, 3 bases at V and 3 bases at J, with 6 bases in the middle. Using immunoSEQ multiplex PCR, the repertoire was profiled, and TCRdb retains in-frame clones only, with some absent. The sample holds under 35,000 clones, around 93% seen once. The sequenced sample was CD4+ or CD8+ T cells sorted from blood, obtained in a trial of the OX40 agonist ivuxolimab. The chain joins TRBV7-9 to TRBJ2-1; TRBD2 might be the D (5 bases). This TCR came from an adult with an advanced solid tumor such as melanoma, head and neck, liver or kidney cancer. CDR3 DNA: TGTGCCAGCAGCTTCCGGGGCTACAATGAGCAGTTCTTC. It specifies CASSFRGYNEQFF.